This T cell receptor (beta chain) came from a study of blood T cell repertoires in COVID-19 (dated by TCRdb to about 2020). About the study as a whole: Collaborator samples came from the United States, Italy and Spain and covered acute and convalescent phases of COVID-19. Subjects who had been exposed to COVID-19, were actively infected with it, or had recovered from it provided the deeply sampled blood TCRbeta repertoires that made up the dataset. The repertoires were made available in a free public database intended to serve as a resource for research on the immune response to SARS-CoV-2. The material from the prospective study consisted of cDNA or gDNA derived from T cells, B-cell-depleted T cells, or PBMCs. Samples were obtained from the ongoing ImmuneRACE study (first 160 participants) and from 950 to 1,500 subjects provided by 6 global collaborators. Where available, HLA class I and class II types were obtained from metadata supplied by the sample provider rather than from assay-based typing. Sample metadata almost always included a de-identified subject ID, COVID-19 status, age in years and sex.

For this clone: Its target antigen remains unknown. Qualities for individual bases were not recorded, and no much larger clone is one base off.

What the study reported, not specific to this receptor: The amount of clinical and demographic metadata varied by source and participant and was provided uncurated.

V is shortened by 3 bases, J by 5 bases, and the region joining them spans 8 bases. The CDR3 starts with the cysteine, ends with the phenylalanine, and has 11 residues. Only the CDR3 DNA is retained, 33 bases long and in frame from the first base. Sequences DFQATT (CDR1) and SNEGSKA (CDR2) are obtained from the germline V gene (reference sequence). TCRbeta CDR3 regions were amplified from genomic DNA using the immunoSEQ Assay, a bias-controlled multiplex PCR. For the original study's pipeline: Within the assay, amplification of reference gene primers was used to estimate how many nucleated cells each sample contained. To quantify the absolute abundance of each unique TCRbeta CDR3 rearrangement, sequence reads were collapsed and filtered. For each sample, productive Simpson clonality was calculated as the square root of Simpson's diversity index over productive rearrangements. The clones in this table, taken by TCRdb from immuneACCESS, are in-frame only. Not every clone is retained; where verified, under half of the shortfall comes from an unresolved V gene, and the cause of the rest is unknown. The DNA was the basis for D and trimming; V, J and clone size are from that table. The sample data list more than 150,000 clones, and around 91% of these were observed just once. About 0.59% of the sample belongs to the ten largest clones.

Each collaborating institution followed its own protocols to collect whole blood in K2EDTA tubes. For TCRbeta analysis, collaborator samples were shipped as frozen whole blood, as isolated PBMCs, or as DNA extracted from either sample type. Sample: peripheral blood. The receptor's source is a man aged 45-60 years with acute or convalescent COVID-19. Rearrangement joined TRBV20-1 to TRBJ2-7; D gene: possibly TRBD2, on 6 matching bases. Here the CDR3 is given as CSASSGDEQYF. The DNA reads TGCAGTGCTAGCTCGGGGGACGAGCAGTACTTC.